This passage covers 9 T cell receptor beta chains from one sample sequenced in a study of blood T cell repertoires in COVID-19. Clones were sequenced by immunoSEQ multiplex PCR, and TCRdb holds only the in-frame ones, with some missing. The repertoire includes about 30,000 clones, roughly 90% of them detected once, and 35% to 50% sits in the top ten. Sequencing input: peripheral blood. These receptors originate from a man aged 55 to 69 with active or convalescent COVID-19.

This clone has only one observation. V gene TRBV5-4 combines with J gene TRBJ2-3; TRBD2 matches 10 bases. Germline V gene data show CDR1 as SGHNT and CDR2 as YYREEE (reference sequence). The junction had 22 bases not matched to a gene; V was cut back by 1 base and J by 8 bases. This CDR3 is built from 20 residues. CDR3 bases: TGTGCCAGCAGCTTGAGTTCCGGGGCTAGCGGGGGACTCTACGCCGCTACGCAGTATTTT. Translated, it gives CASSLSSGASGGLYAATQYF.

J is TRBJ2-3 and V is TRBV5-1; D is perhaps TRBD2 (5 bases). Trimming took off 0 bases at V and 4 bases at J, with 9 bases between the two ends. CDR1 and CDR2 (germline): SGHRS, YFSETQ. CDR3 length equals 14 residues. The CDR3 DNA sequence: TGCGCCAGCAGCTTGGGAGCGGTGGCAGATACGCAGTATTTT. Translating gives CASSLGAVADTQYF.

This clone came up a few times. The genes are TRBV10-3 and TRBJ2-6; D may be TRBD1 (6 bases). The CDR3 runs to 13 residues. In germline, CDR1 is ENHRY, CDR2 SYGVKD. V was shortened by 10 bases and J by 1 base, with 8 bases between the two germline ends. CDR3 DNA sequence: TGTGCCACTACAGGGTCTGGGGCCAACGTCCTGACTTTC. It codes for CATTGSGANVLTF.

This chain links TRBV9 with TRBJ1-1; TRBD1 agrees at 8 bases. This CDR3 has 14 residues. From germline, CDR1 is SGDLS and CDR2 YYNGEE. The V and J ends lost 4 bases and 1 base, in that order; junction bases with no gene match: 3. CDR3 bases: TGTGCCAGCAGCCTAGGACAGGGGAACACTGAAGCTTTCTTT. It encodes CASSLGQGNTEAFF.

J is TRBJ2-1 and V is TRBV2; TRBD2 matches at 9 bases. Losses at the gene ends were 10 bases for V and 2 bases for J; bases not matched to a gene: 6. The CDR3 sequence is 14 residues long. The V gene's germline CDR1 is SNHLY and CDR2 FYNNEI. CDR3 DNA: TGTGCCACCCGACTAGCGGAGGCCTACAATGAGCAGTTCTTC. Encoded protein: CATRLAEAYNEQFF.

The chain joins TRBV7-8 to TRBJ2-5; 9 bases are shared with TRBD2. The V gene end was trimmed by 5 bases and the J gene end by 4 bases; junction bases not matched to a gene: 14. The CDR3 extends over 17 amino acids. CDR1 SGHVS and CDR2 FQNEAQ come from the germline V gene. CDR3 amino acids: CASSPRGGSGSAETQYF. CDR3 DNA: TGTGCCAGCAGCCCCCGTGGAGGTAGCGGGAGTGCAGAGACCCAGTACTTC.

This chain uses TRBV9 with TRBJ2-1; TRBD2 aligns across 12 bases. The CDR3 consists of 14 residues. Germline CDR1 SGDLS, CDR2 YYNGEE. Trimming cost V 4 bases and J 9 bases; bases outside gene matches: 5. The CDR3 nucleotides read TGTGCCAGCAGCCCGACTAGCGGGAGTGCTGAGCAGTTCTTC. Amino acid sequence: CASSPTSGSAEQFF.

About this clone: Other DNA sequences in the sample encode the same CDR3. The V gene is TRBV19, the J gene TRBJ2-3; possibly TRBD2 for D (7 bases). This CDR3 region has 15 residues. The germline V gene has CDR1 LNHDA and CDR2 SQIVND (reference sequence). V was cut by 1 base and J by 4 bases, with 12 bases left in between. CDR3 sequence: CASSIGGGRADTQYF. The CDR3 DNA reads as TGTGCCAGTAGTATAGGGGGGGGCAGGGCAGATACGCAGTATTTT. The entire variable domain, with the rest obtained from reference TRBV19 and TRBJ2-3, is as follows: DGGITQSPKYLFRKEGQNVTLSCEQNLNHDAMYWYRQDPGQGLRLIYYSQIVNDFQKGDIAEGYSVSREKKESFPLTVTSAQKNPTAFYLCASSIGGGRADTQYFGPGTRLTVL.

Only one count was recorded for this clone. CDR3 protein: CASSVARGLAGDTDTQYF. The CDR3 DNA follows: TGTGCCAGCAGCGTAGCTCGGGGACTAGCGGGGGACACAGATACGCAGTATTTT. V and J are TRBV9 and TRBJ2-3, with TRBD2 identical over 14 bases. The CDR3 consists of 18 residues. V dropped 0 bases and J dropped 2; count of bases not matched to a gene: 5. Germline CDR1 reads SGDLS; CDR2 reads YYNGEE.